A single sample is the source of the 22 T cell receptor beta chains below, sequenced in a study of T cell repertoires in cytomegalovirus infection. These receptors' targets are unknown. TCRdb fed the reads into MiXCR, producing one record per CDR3 protein. This sample yields fewer than 900,000 distinct CDR3 sequences, of which about 28% are seen a single time; approximately 14% belongs to the top ten. This specimen consisted of cultured CD8+ T cells from PBMCs, obtained from culture after CMV antigen stimulation. These receptors were obtained from a human donor in good health (CMV status not recorded). Some clones in this sample may be carry-over from other donors' samples.

The rearrangement links TRBV9 to TRBJ1-2, with D unclear. The CDR3 consists of 13 residues. Germline lookup yields CDR1 SGDLS and CDR2 YYNGEE. V lost 1 base and J lost 6, with 10 bases in between. The CDR3 DNA follows: TGTGCCAGCAGCGTACGGGATATTGATGGCTACACCTTC. Its protein is CASSVRDIDGYTF.

This chain connects TRBV27 to TRBJ2-1, with D possibly TRBD2 on 6 matching bases. The CDR3 is 15 residues long. From germline, CDR1 is MNHEY and CDR2 SMNVEV (reference sequence). V lost 6 bases and J lost 3, with 15 bases in between. CDR3 DNA sequence: TGTGCCAGCAGCCTTTATTGGGGGGACTACAATGAGCAGTTCTTC. This sequence encodes CASSLYWGDYNEQFF.

This clonotype was counted many times. The genes are TRBV7-2 and TRBJ2-1, with a weak D call TRBD2 (5 bases). The CDR3 loop spans 13 amino acids. Germline values: CDR1 SGHTA, CDR2 FQGNSA. The ends were cut back, 5 bases at V and 9 bases at J, with 14 bases in the middle. CDR3 nucleotide sequence: TGTGCCAGCAGCCCCATCCCCAGCGGTGAGCAGTTCTTC. Translation: CASSPIPSGEQFF. The full variable domain, rest sourced from reference TRBV7-2 and TRBJ2-1, is GAGVSQSPSNKVTEKGKDVELRCDPISGHTALYWYRQSLGQGLEFLIYFQGNSAPDKSGLPSDRFSAERTGGSVSTLTIQRTQQEDSAVYLCASSPIPSGEQFFGPGTRLTVL.

This clonotype was counted only a few times. This chain joins TRBV19 and TRBJ1-1; D is unclear. The CDR3 contains 13 residues. The germline V gene has CDR1 LNHDA and CDR2 SQIVND (reference sequence). V was shortened by 6 bases and J by 1 base, with 9 bases between the two germline ends. CDR3 bases: TGTGCCAGTAGGGTCAGCAAGAACACTGAAGCTTTCTTT. Encoded protein: CASRVSKNTEAFF.

The genes are TRBV12-3 or TRBV12-4 and TRBJ2-1; no clear D. Between the trimmed V and J ends, which lost 6 bases and 5 bases, there was a span of 11 bases. This CDR3 has 13 amino acids. The CDR3 DNA reads as TGTGCCAGCAGCGTGGGGTTCCACAATGAGCAGTTCTTC. As protein: CASSVGFHNEQFF.

This clonotype was recorded a few times. The chain carries TRBV20-1 and TRBJ2-3; TRBD2 matches 12 bases. This CDR3 spans 18 amino acids. Unmatched junction bases numbered 10, after V lost 3 bases and J lost 0 bases. Germline V CDR1 and CDR2: DFQATT, SNEGSKA (reference sequence). The CDR3 reads CSASRTSGAAISTDTQYF. CDR3 sequence (DNA): TGCAGTGCTAGTCGGACTAGCGGGGCAGCGATTAGCACAGATACGCAGTATTTT.

The chain couples TRBV19 to TRBJ1-1; 10 bases map to TRBD1. CDR1 and CDR2 from the germline V gene are LNHDA and SQIVND (reference sequence). The CDR3 covers 16 residues. The ends lost 1 base at V and 6 bases at J; junction bases unmatched: 8. In DNA form, the CDR3 reads TGTGCCAGTAGTATAGGGGGGGGACAGGGGATCGCTGAAGCTTTCTTT. As protein: CASSIGGGQGIAEAFF.

J is TRBJ1-2 and V is TRBV9; D possibly corresponds to TRBD1 (6 bases). V dropped 0 bases and J dropped 0 bases, with 9 bases sitting between them. The CDR3 runs 15 residues. Per germline, CDR1 SGDLS and CDR2 YYNGEE. The CDR3 loop is CASSVEGHTNYGYTF. The CDR3 DNA reads as TGTGCCAGCAGCGTAGAGGGACACACTAACTATGGCTACACCTTC.

This clonotype was seen once. The V and J genes are TRBV19 and TRBJ1-5; D is undetermined. Germline lookup yields CDR1 LNHDA and CDR2 SQIVND (reference sequence). Trimming shortened V by 1 base and J by 0 bases, and 7 bases separated the two germline ends. The CDR3 sequence is 15 residues long. The CDR3 DNA follows: TGTGCCAGTAGTATAGCGGAACATAGCAATCAGCCCCAGCATTTT. Encoded protein: CASSIAEHSNQPQHF.

V is TRBV4-3 and J is TRBJ2-3; the D gene is possibly TRBD2 (5 bases). Per the germline V gene, CDR1 is LGHNA and CDR2 is YSLEER. The CDR3 runs 14 residues. Trimming left V 6 bases short and J 6 bases short, with 16 bases between. The CDR3 reads CASSQRVSDDTQYF. CDR3 nucleotide sequence: TGCGCCAGCAGTCAGAGGGTGAGCGACGATACGCAGTATTTT.

This clonotype was seen more than once but under ten times. This chain joins TRBV6-1 and TRBJ1-1, with D possibly matching TRBD1 (5 bases). Germline V CDR1 and CDR2: MNHNS, SASEGT. Trimming removed 8 bases at V and 1 base at J, with 11 bases between. This CDR3 spans 13 amino acids. CDR3 sequence reads: CASAQGGNTEAFF. For the CDR3, the DNA is TGTGCCAGCGCCCAGGGAGGGAACACTGAAGCTTTCTTT.

This clonotype has a single count. The V call is TRBV2, the J call TRBJ2-7; D may be TRBD1 or TRBD2 (5 bases each). The V and J ends lost 3 bases and 0 bases respectively, with 12 bases between them. Germline CDR1 SNHLY, CDR2 FYNNEI. This CDR3 spans 15 amino acids. The chain's CDR3 is CASSDPGTSSYEQYV. For the CDR3, the DNA is TGTGCCAGCAGTGACCCGGGGACGAGCTCCTACGAGCAGTACGTC.

The CDR3 is CASAIGGDTEAFF. CDR3 DNA sequence: TGTGCCAGCGCAATCGGGGGGGACACTGAAGCTTTCTTT. The chain has TRBV7-9 and TRBJ1-1; D is perhaps TRBD1 (5 bases). This CDR3 has 13 residues. Germline V gene lookup returns CDR1 SEHNR and CDR2 FQNEAQ (reference sequence). The V and J ends lost 8 bases and 3 bases respectively, with 13 bases between them. The full variable domain, its missing parts supplied by reference TRBV7-9 and TRBJ1-1, is DTGVSQNPRHKITKRGQNVTFRCDPISEHNRLYWYRQTLGQGPEFLTYFQNEAQLEKSRLLSDRFSAERPKGSFSTLEIQRTEQGDSAMYLCASAIGGDTEAFFGQGTRLTVV.

The chain carries TRBV12-3 or TRBV12-4 and TRBJ2-1, with TRBD2 identical over 13 bases. The ends lost 5 bases at V and 2 bases at J; junction bases unmatched: 3. CDR3 length: 16 amino acids. The CDR3 DNA sequence: TGTGCCAGCAGTCGACTAGCGGGGGGCCCCTACAATGAGCAGTTCTTC. Amino acid sequence: CASSRLAGGPYNEQFF.

The J gene is TRBJ2-2, the V gene TRBV7-6; D is possibly TRBD1 or TRBD2 (5 bases each). CDR1 SGHVS and CDR2 FNYEAQ come from the germline V gene. V lost 1 base, J lost 5 bases, and 14 bases lay in between. The CDR3 covers 16 residues. The CDR3 region is CASSLGTGTPTGELFF. The DNA of the CDR3 is TGTGCCAGCAGCTTAGGGACCGGGACCCCAACCGGGGAGCTGTTTTTT.

There are a few counts of this clonotype. V usage is TRBV15 and J usage is TRBJ2-5; the D is unclear. CDR3 length: 15 residues. Germline V gene sequence: CDR1 LNHNV, CDR2 YYDKDF (reference sequence). The V gene lost 0 bases and the J gene lost 5 bases, with 13 bases spanning the gap. The CDR3, as DNA: TGTGCCACCAGCAGAGAACGGTGGACCACGGAGACCCAGTACTTC. This gives the protein CATSRERWTTETQYF.

Only a few counts were recorded for this clonotype. V gene TRBV7-9 combines with J gene TRBJ2-7, with TRBD1 matching 9 bases. V lost 4 bases to trimming and J lost 2 bases; unmatched junction nucleotides: 15. The CDR3 runs 18 residues. Per germline, CDR1 SEHNR and CDR2 FQNEAQ (reference sequence). The CDR3 region is CASSSRVLYRDRAYEQYF. CDR3 in DNA: TGTGCCAGCAGCTCCAGAGTCCTTTACCGGGACAGGGCCTACGAGCAGTACTTC.

The chain recombines TRBV6-5 with TRBJ1-2; 7 bases line up with TRBD1. Looked up from germline, CDR1 is MNHEY and CDR2 is SVGAGI. V was pared by 2 bases and J by 4 bases, with 7 bases of the junction left unmatched. The CDR3 loop spans 15 amino acids. The CDR3 spells CASSYRQGGFYGYTF. The CDR3, as DNA: TGTGCCAGCAGTTACCGACAGGGCGGATTCTATGGCTACACCTTC.

The chain joins TRBV28 to TRBJ2-7; TRBD1 matches 8 bases. The germline CDR1 and CDR2 sequences are MDHEN and SYDVKM. CDR3 length equals 14 residues. The J segment lost 4 bases and the V segment lost 3 bases, leaving 5 bases of the junction unmatched. The CDR3 loop reads CASSFPGTGYEQYV. DNA for the CDR3: TGTGCCAGCAGTTTCCCCGGGACAGGTTACGAGCAGTACGTC.

The V call is TRBV25-1, the J call TRBJ2-5, with D possibly TRBD1 on 5 matching bases. This CDR3 contains 14 residues. The germline CDR1 and CDR2 sequences are MGHDK and SYGVNS. V lost 2 bases to trimming and J lost 5 bases, with 12 bases between them. The CDR3 loop is CASSERRARETQYF. CDR3 in DNA: TGTGCCAGCAGTGAACGCAGGGCTAGGGAGACCCAGTACTTC.

This clonotype came up a few times. The rearrangement uses TRBV7-8 and TRBJ1-1; D may be TRBD1 (5 bases). CDR1 is SGHVS and CDR2 is FQNEAQ in the germline V gene. V was clipped by 2 bases and J by 7 bases, with 11 bases between them. This CDR3 has 13 residues. The CDR3 spells CASSLPGRFEAFF. DNA for the CDR3: TGTGCCAGCAGCTTACCAGGGCGGTTTGAAGCTTTCTTT.

The gene calls are TRBV7-4 and TRBJ2-3, with 8 bases identical to TRBD1. V was pared by 6 bases and J by 1 base, with 21 bases of the junction left unmatched. The CDR3 totals 20 residues. Germline lookup yields CDR1 SGHVT and CDR2 SQSDAQ. CDR3 sequence reads: CASRPTGQVARGYRTDTQYF. The CDR3 nucleotides are TGTGCCAGCAGGCCTACGGGACAGGTTGCGAGGGGGTACCGCACAGATACGCAGTATTTT.